These T cell receptor beta chains were read from a single sample in a study of cytomegalovirus exposure and HLA in healthy donors. The assay was immunoSEQ multiplex PCR, and TCRdb's table has in-frame clones only and misses some. This sample yields roughly 100,000 clones, of which 63% are seen a single time; about 4.5% belongs to the top ten. Sequencing was done on a sample of PBMCs. The receptors derive from a human donor in good health. Both conserved end residues are part of each CDR3. A D gene is named only where the DNA matches it firmly. Size is stated for part of the rows, as once, few or many counts, or as a class when the clone is expanded.

V gene	D gene	clone size	J gene	CDR3 DNA	CDR3 protein
TRBV12-5	TRBD1	.	TRBJ2-2	TGTGCTAGTGGTTTGACAGGGGGGAACACCGGGGAGCTGTTTTTT	CASGLTGGNTGELFF
TRBV7-2	TRBD1	few	TRBJ2-7	TGTGCCAGCAGCTTAGAGTACAGGGGGACCTACGAGCAGTACTTC	CASSLEYRGTYEQYF
TRBV4-1	.	.	TRBJ1-1	TGCGCCAGCAATTGGGGGCGCGGTGGGACTGAAGCTTTCTTT	CASNWGRGGTEAFF
TRBV2	.	.	TRBJ2-4	TGTGCCAGCATCTTGACTAACCGGTGGGGAAACATTCAGTACTTC	CASILTNRWGNIQYF
TRBV2	TRBD1	few	TRBJ1-1	TGTGCCAGCAGACAGGGGCGGGGGAACACTGAAGCTTTCTTT	CASRQGRGNTEAFF
TRBV5-6	.	.	TRBJ2-3	TGTGCCAGCAGTTTCCCAACCCCAGGAGGCCTCACAGATACGCAGTATTTT	CASSFPTPGGLTDTQYF
TRBV28	.	.	TRBJ1-2	TGTGCCAGCAGTTTAGGTCGGGACTATGGCTACACCTTC	CASSLGRDYGYTF
TRBV5-1	TRBD2	.	TRBJ2-3	TGCGCCAGCAGCTTGACTAGCGGGAGGGCAGATACGCAGTATTTT	CASSLTSGRADTQYF
TRBV6-5	.	.	TRBJ2-7	TGTGCCAGCAAACGGGATAAGGGTCTGCGGGAGTACTTC	CASKRDKGLREYF
TRBV6-6	.	.	TRBJ2-5	TGTGCCAGCAGTCCTATGGACAGCCTACGTGCGTCCCAGTACTTC	CASSPMDSLRASQYF
TRBV29-1	.	once	TRBJ2-7	TGCAGCGTTGAGTGCGGGGTAGTCAACGACCGACCTCCCTACGAGCAGTACTTC	CSVECGVVNDRPPYEQYF
TRBV6-1	TRBD2	.	TRBJ2-7	TGTGCCAGCAGGTCACCCGGGGGGGGGCCATACGAGCAGTACTTC	CASRSPGGGPYEQYF
TRBV7-9	TRBD1	.	TRBJ2-2	TGTGCCAGCAGCTTAGTTACAGGGGACACCGGGGAGCTGTTTTTT	CASSLVTGDTGELFF
TRBV2	.	.	TRBJ2-1	TGTGCCAGCGGGGCCTTAGAAAATGAGCAGTTCTTC	CASGALENEQFF
TRBV2	.	.	TRBJ1-2	TGTGCCAGCAGTGACAGGGAGGATGGCTACACCTTC	CASSDREDGYTF
TRBV27	.	.	TRBJ2-7	TGTGCCAGCAGTTTCGCGGGCAGAGCCTACGAGCAGTACTTC	CASSFAGRAYEQYF
TRBV7-9	.	.	TRBJ1-4	TGTGCCAGCAGACCTATCGGGAGGGACGGTGAAAAACTGTTTTTT	CASRPIGRDGEKLFF
TRBV29-1	TRBD2	.	TRBJ2-2	TGCAGCGCCGCTAGCGGGAGATTGGGTGGGGAGCTGTTTTTT	CSAASGRLGGELFF
TRBV11-2	.	few	TRBJ2-5	TGTGCCAGCAGCTCGGGGTTGAGAGAGACCCAGTACTTC	CASSSGLRETQYF
TRBV30	TRBD2	.	TRBJ2-7	TGTGTGGGACTAGCGGGTAACGAGCAGTACTTC	CVGLAGNEQYF
TRBV27	.	.	TRBJ1-2	TGTGCCAGCAGCCCCCAAGACAGCTACTATGGCTACACCTTC	CASSPQDSYYGYTF
TRBV7-9	TRBD2	.	TRBJ2-7	TGTGCCAGCAGCATAACTAGCGGGAGTAAATGGGAGCAGTACTTC	CASSITSGSKWEQYF
TRBV11-2	TRBD2	.	TRBJ2-2	TGTGCCAGCAGCTTGCTAGCGGGAGCCGCGAACACCGGGGAGCTGTTTTTT	CASSLLAGAANTGELFF
TRBV28	.	.	TRBJ1-4	TGTGCCAGCAGTTTGGCAGATTTTGTAGGGGCTGAAAAACTGTTTTTT	CASSLADFVGAEKLFF
TRBV9	.	.	TRBJ2-1	TGTGCCAGCAGCGTAGGTGGGCCAGGGCACATAACCAATGAGCAGTTCTTC	CASSVGGPGHITNEQFF
TRBV6-4	.	medium-sized	TRBJ2-2	TGTGCCAGCAGTGACTCGCGGGACACCGGGGAGCTGTTTTTT	CASSDSRDTGELFF
TRBV11-3	.	.	TRBJ2-7	TGTGCCAGCAGCTTGGTGAGGCGGATCTCCTACGAGCAGTACTTC	CASSLVRRISYEQYF
TRBV19	TRBD1	.	TRBJ1-1	TGTGCCAGTAATAGGAATGACAGGGTTGCGGACACTGAAGCTTTCTTT	CASNRNDRVADTEAFF
TRBV11-2	.	.	TRBJ2-3	TGTGCCAGCAGCTTTACCGGAGATACGCAGTATTTT	CASSFTGDTQYF
TRBV7-3	TRBD1	.	TRBJ1-2	TGTGCCAGCAGCCGGACAGGGGGACCCTTGAGAGATGGCTACACCTTC	CASSRTGGPLRDGYTF
TRBV10-3	TRBD2	once	TRBJ2-7	TGTGCCATCAGGGGGGGTATAGCGGGAGGAAGGTTGGGGGAGCAGTACTTC	CAIRGGIAGGRLGEQYF
TRBV4-1	TRBD1	.	TRBJ1-2	TGCGCCAGCAGCCAAGAGGGGGACAGGGGTGGCTATGGCTACACCTTC	CASSQEGDRGGYGYTF
TRBV12-5	.	.	TRBJ2-3	TGTGCTAGTGGTTCCCCCTACACAGATACGCAGTATTTT	CASGSPYTDTQYF
TRBV10-3	.	.	TRBJ1-5	TGTGCCATCAGTGAGTCCGGGGTCAGCAATCAGCCCCAGCATTTT	CAISESGVSNQPQHF
TRBV2	TRBD1	.	TRBJ2-7	TGTGCCAGCAGTGGGACAGGCCTACAGGAGCAGTACTTC	CASSGTGLQEQYF
TRBV28	.	.	TRBJ1-5	TGTGCCAGCAGCCCGGGAACCTTTCTTAATAGCAATCAGCCCCAGCATTTT	CASSPGTFLNSNQPQHF
TRBV27	TRBD1	medium-sized	TRBJ1-3	TGTGCCAGCAGTTCGACAGGGGGGCGAAACACCATATATTTT	CASSSTGGRNTIYF
TRBV7-3	.	few	TRBJ2-6	TGTGCCAGCAGCTTAACCCAGTCTGGGGCCAACGTCCTGACTTTC	CASSLTQSGANVLTF
TRBV2	TRBD2	.	TRBJ2-1	TGTGCCAGCAGTGGCCCCGGGACTAGCGAAGTCGATGAGCAGTTCTTC	CASSGPGTSEVDEQFF
TRBV4-2	.	.	TRBJ1-1	TGTGCCAGCAGCCCCACGGGGATGAACACTGAAGCTTTCTTT	CASSPTGMNTEAFF
TRBV18	TRBD1	.	TRBJ1-1	TGTGCCACCTTAAAGGACAGGGTTGCTGACACTGAAGCTTTCTTT	CATLKDRVADTEAFF
TRBV5-8	TRBD2	.	TRBJ2-7	TGTGCCAGCAGCCCGTGGCTAGCGGGAGGATCCGAGCAGTACTTC	CASSPWLAGGSEQYF
TRBV7-6	TRBD2	once	TRBJ2-3	TGTGCCAGCAGTAAAACTAGCGGGATAGTGACAGATACGCAGTATTTT	CASSKTSGIVTDTQYF
TRBV28	TRBD2	few	TRBJ2-3	TGTGCCAGCAGCCTCGGACCGGGACTAGCGGGAGATGCCGTTACGCAGTATTTT	CASSLGPGLAGDAVTQYF
TRBV6-1	TRBD2	.	TRBJ2-7	TGTGCCAGCAGTGAAACTAGCGGGAGAACTCCCCTCCTCTACGAGCAGTACTTC	CASSETSGRTPLLYEQYF
TRBV5-1	TRBD2	.	TRBJ2-1	TGCGCCAGCAGCCAGACTTCTAGCGGGAGGGCTGGGGAGGAGCAGTTCTTC	CASSQTSSGRAGEEQFF
TRBV19	.	.	TRBJ1-5	TGTGCCAGTAGTGGCCTTCGCAATCAGCCCCAGCATTTT	CASSGLRNQPQHF
TRBV28	.	once	TRBJ2-7	TGTGCCAGCAGTCCGCCACAGGGCTACGAGCAGTACTTC	CASSPPQGYEQYF